This T cell receptor (beta chain) was sequenced in a study of cytomegalovirus exposure and HLA in healthy donors (dated by TCRdb to 2016 to 2017). A note on the overall study: A later analysis indicated that the 130 or so validation repertoires were generated on the platform also employed for the 700 or so repertoires of the first cohort. In addition to the first cohort of several hundred subjects, a separate validation cohort of approximately 130 different subjects was used. The aim of the study was to test whether cataloging public T cell receptors could identify signatures of past pathogen exposure. To predict cytomegalovirus infection status, the study brought together high-throughput TCR immunosequencing, statistical association of individual TCRs with disease status, and machine learning.

The paper as a whole reports these results and caveats: A later analysis found that TCRs clustered in the first cohort also tended to co-occur in the roughly 120 validation repertoires, with about 94% of cluster scores above 0. In vitro tests confirmed that three of the cytomegalovirus-associated TCR beta chains recognize cytomegalovirus antigens. The authors suggested that the approach could potentially be generalized to other disease states and immunological phenotypes. Across donors, most TCR sequences were observed very rarely, whereas some public TCRs were present in many individuals. The validation cohort had no HLA typing available for a later analysis, so co-occurrence within that cohort was assessed over all 130 or so repertoires. Cytomegalovirus status was reported to be diagnosed by the classifier with high specificity and sensitivity in both the original and validation cohorts. In the study, about 150 TCR beta chains were listed as associated with cytomegalovirus.

Relative to germline, V is 0 bases shorter and J is 7 bases shorter, with 12 bases between their ends. The CDR3 sequence holds 14 residues, the cysteine and phenylalanine included. Of all the DNA, just the CDR3 is kept, 42 bases in frame from base 1. According to the germline V gene, CDR1 reads SGHAT and CDR2 reads FQNNGV. Receptors were amplified or captured by the immunoSEQ multiplex PCR assay. In the original analysis: A statistical classification framework was built for diagnosing cytomegalovirus status from the catalog of TCR beta chain sequences. This immuneACCESS table, as held by TCRdb, lists in-frame sequences with V and J called but not all clones. Of the missing ones, under half trace to an unresolved V gene in checked studies; the others have no known cause. The DNA was the basis for D and trimming; V, J and clone size are from that table. The sample table holds roughly 84,000 clones, of which approximately 91% were seen once. Clones ranked in the top ten supply over 2% of the sample.

The donors were included in the validation cohort of approximately 120 subjects, a group kept apart from the roughly 670-subject first cohort. On this clone: The target of this receptor is not known. The record has no base qualities; no much larger clone is one base away.

The sequence is built from TRBV11-2 and TRBJ1-1; the D segment could be TRBD1, given 5 matching bases. The sequence derives from a man aged 25 to 40 in good health and CMV-seronegative. Sequencing was performed on PBMCs. CDR3 region: CASSLDLNRFEAFF. The nucleotide sequence is TGTGCCAGCAGCTTAGATCTGAACAGGTTTGAAGCTTTCTTT.